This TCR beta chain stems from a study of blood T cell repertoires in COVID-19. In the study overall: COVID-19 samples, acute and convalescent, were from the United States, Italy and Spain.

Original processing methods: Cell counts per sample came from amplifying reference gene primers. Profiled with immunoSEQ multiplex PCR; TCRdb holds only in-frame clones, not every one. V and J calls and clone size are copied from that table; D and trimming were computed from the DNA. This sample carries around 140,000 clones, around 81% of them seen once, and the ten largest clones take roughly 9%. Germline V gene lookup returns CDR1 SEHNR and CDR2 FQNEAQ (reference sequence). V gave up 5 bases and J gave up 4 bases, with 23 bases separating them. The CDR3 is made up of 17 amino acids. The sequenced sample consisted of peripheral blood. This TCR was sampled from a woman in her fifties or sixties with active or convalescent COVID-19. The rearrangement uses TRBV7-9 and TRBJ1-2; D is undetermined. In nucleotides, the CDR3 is TGTGCCAGCAGCGCCCCCGGGTCCGGCCCCTTAAGCTATGGCTACACCTTC. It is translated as CASSAPGSGPLSYGYTF.